In its sample, the clone carrying this T cell receptor beta chain was seen once. These data belong to a study of blood T cell repertoires in COVID-19. Libraries were prepared by immunoSEQ multiplex PCR; TCRdb keeps only in-frame clonotypes and omits some of them. The table includes under 300,000 clones, approximately 88% detected once. CDR3 length equals 12 residues. The V and J ends lost 1 base and 7 bases respectively, with 4 bases between them. Germline assignment: CDR1 LNHDA and CDR2 SQIVND (reference sequence). The source material was peripheral blood. The chain is built from TRBV19 and TRBJ2-2; D remains unclear. The receptor comes from a human donor with COVID-19, enrolled during active disease. The donor label of this sample is uncertain. Here the CDR3 DNA reads TGTGCCAGTAGTATAGCAGGCGGGGAGCTGTTTTTT. This translates into CASSIAGGELFF.